The 9 T cell receptor beta chains presented below share a single source sample, sequenced in a study of early T cells in non-severe SARS-CoV-2 infection. TCRdb recomputed calls from the 5' RACE reads with MiXCR, one row per CDR3 protein. This sample has 54,000 or so distinct CDR3 sequences, with around 5.6% found just once. The source material was whole blood. These receptors were collected from an adult who was a healthcare worker with PCR-confirmed SARS-CoV-2 infection or an uninfected control (not recorded which).

The V gene is TRBV6-2 or TRBV6-3, the J gene TRBJ2-1; D may be TRBD2 (6 bases). This CDR3 spans 14 amino acids. The germline V gene has CDR1 MNHEY and CDR2 SVGEGT. V lost 6 bases and J 4 bases, leaving 13 bases between the germline ends. Here the CDR3 DNA reads TGTGCCAGCAGACTTGATAGCGGATACAATGAGCAGTTCTTC. It codes for CASRLDSGYNEQFF.

There are many counts of this clonotype. The rearrangement links TRBV12-3 or TRBV12-4 to TRBJ1-1, with D unclear. The CDR3 contains 14 residues. Trimming took off 3 bases at V and 4 bases at J, with 12 bases between the two ends. The CDR3 coding sequence is TGTGCCAGCAGTTTTTGGGGAGACGCCACTGAAGCTTTCTTT. As protein: CASSFWGDATEAFF.

There are many counts of this clonotype. The chain is built from TRBV24-1 and TRBJ2-1, with 7 bases identical to TRBD2. After removal of 5 bases from V and 3 bases from J, the junction contained 9 bases not matched to a gene. This CDR3 is built from 16 residues. The germline V gene has CDR1 KGHDR and CDR2 SFDVKD. The CDR3 region is CATSAPFGGSYNEQFF. The CDR3 coding sequence is TGTGCCACCAGTGCCCCTTTTGGCGGGAGCTACAATGAGCAGTTCTTC.

This clonotype was counted between two and nine times. The chain links TRBV19 to TRBJ1-2, with D unresolved. V lost 5 bases, J lost 0 bases, and 7 bases lay in between. CDR3 length: 13 amino acids. Germline V gene sequence: CDR1 LNHDA, CDR2 SQIVND (reference sequence). The CDR3 spells CASSFVANYGYTF. As DNA, the CDR3 is TGTGCCAGTAGTTTTGTGGCTAACTATGGCTACACCTTC.

The chain employs TRBV20-1 and TRBJ2-2; D not certain. CDR1 is DFQATT and CDR2 is SNEGSKA in the germline V gene (reference sequence). The CDR3 contains 13 residues. The ends were cut back, 1 base at V and 2 bases at J, with 5 bases in the middle. The CDR3 protein is CSARGSNTGELFF. CDR3 coding DNA: TGCAGTGCTAGAGGATCAAACACCGGGGAGCTGTTTTTT.

This clonotype was counted a few times. The V call is TRBV30, the J call TRBJ1-6; D uncertain. CDR1 and CDR2 from the germline V gene are GTSNPN and SVGIG (reference sequence). The CDR3 runs 18 residues. Trimming left V 0 bases short and J 2 bases short, with 17 bases between. CDR3 loop: CAWSVLAGPEAYNSPLHF. CDR3 sequence (DNA): TGTGCCTGGAGTGTACTTGCGGGCCCGGAGGCCTATAATTCACCCCTCCACTTT.

This clonotype occurred many times. The J gene is TRBJ2-5, the V gene TRBV5-1; D is unclear. The CDR3 consists of 14 residues. V lost 0 bases, J lost 2 bases, and 8 bases lay in between. Germline CDR1 reads SGHRS; CDR2 reads YFSETQ. The CDR3 nucleotides are TGCGCCAGCAGCTTGGAACAACGACAAGAGACCCAGTACTTC. It is translated as CASSLEQRQETQYF.

The sample holds a few counts of this clonotype. The chain carries TRBV7-6 and TRBJ1-2; D is unclear. V lost 2 bases to trimming and J lost 7 bases, with 11 bases between them. The CDR3 is 13 residues long. CDR1 and CDR2 (germline): SGHVS, FNYEAQ. The CDR3 reads CASSLSSSGGYTF. The CDR3 bases are TGTGCCAGCAGCTTATCCAGCTCGGGTGGCTACACCTTC.

This clonotype was seen a few times. The rearrangement links TRBV20-1 to TRBJ1-5; TRBD1 agrees at 7 bases. Losses at the gene ends were 5 bases for V and 2 bases for J; bases not matched to a gene: 6. The germline gives CDR1 DFQATT, CDR2 SNEGSKA (reference sequence). The CDR3 is 14 residues long. The CDR3 sequence: CSAGTVNGNQPQHF. CDR3 sequence (DNA): TGCAGTGCTGGGACAGTCAATGGCAATCAGCCCCAGCATTTT.